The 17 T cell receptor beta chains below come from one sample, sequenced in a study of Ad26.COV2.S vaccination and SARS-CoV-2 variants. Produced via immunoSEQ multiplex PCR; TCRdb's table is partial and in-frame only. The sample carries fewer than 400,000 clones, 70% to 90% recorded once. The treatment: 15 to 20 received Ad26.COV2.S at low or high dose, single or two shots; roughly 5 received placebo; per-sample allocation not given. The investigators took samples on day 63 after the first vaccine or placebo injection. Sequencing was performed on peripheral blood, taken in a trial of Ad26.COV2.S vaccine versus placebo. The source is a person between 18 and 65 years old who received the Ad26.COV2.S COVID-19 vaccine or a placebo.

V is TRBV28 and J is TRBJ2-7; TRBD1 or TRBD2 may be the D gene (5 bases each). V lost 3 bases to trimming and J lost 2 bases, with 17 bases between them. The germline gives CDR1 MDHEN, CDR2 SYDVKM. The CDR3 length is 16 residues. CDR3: CASSFGGWGLPYEQYF. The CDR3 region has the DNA TGTGCCAGCAGTTTTGGGGGTTGGGGGTTGCCCTACGAGCAGTACTTC.

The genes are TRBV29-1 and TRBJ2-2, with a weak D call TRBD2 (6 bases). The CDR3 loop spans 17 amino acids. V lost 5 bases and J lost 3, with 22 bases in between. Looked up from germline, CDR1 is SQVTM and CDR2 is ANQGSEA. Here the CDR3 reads CSVREFGAHRDTGELFF. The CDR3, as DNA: TGCAGCGTTCGGGAGTTCGGGGCCCATAGGGACACCGGGGAGCTGTTTTTT.

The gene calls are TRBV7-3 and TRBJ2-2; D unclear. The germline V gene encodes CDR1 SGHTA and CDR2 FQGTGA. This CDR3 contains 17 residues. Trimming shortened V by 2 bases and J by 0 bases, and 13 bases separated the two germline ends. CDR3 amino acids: CASSLLLGTSNTGELFF. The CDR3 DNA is TGTGCCAGCAGCTTATTACTTGGAACCTCGAACACCGGGGAGCTGTTTTTT.

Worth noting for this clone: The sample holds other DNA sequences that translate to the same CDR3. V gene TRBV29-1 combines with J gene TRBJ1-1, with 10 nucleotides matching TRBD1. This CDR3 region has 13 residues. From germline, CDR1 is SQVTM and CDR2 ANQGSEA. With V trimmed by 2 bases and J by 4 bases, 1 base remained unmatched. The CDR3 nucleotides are TGCAGCGTTGAAAGACAGGGGGCCACTGAAGCTTTCTTT. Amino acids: CSVERQGATEAFF.

The CDR3 nucleotides read TGTGCCAGTAGCCCGGGTGTGGGGGGCGATGGCTACACCTTC. Amino acids: CASSPGVGGDGYTF. This chain links TRBV19 with TRBJ1-2, with a tentative D call TRBD1 (6 bases). Germline values: CDR1 LNHDA, CDR2 SQIVND (reference sequence). Trimming took off 6 bases at V and 6 bases at J, with 17 bases between the two ends. The CDR3 spans 14 residues.

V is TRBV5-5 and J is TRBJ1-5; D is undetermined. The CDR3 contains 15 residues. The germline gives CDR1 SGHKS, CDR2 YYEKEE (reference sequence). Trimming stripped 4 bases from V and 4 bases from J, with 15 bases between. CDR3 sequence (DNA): TGTGCCAGCAGCCTCGGTTCTTTGGGAAATCAGCCCCAGCATTTT. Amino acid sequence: CASSLGSLGNQPQHF.

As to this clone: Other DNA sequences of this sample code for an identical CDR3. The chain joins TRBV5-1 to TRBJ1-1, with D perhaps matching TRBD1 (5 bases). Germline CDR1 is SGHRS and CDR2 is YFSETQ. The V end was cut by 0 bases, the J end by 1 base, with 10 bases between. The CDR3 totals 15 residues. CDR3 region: CASSLAGTGNTEAFF. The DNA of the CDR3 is TGCGCCAGCAGCTTGGCGGGAACAGGGAACACTGAAGCTTTCTTT.

Written as DNA, the CDR3 is TGCGCCAGCAGCTGGACTAGCGGGAGGCAAGAGACCCAGTACTTC. Translated, it gives CASSWTSGRQETQYF. The chain links TRBV5-1 to TRBJ2-5, with TRBD2 matching over 14 bases. This CDR3 region has 15 residues. Germline trimming cut 3 bases from V and 2 bases from J; bases unmatched to any gene: 0. Germline V lookup: CDR1 SGHRS, CDR2 YFSETQ.

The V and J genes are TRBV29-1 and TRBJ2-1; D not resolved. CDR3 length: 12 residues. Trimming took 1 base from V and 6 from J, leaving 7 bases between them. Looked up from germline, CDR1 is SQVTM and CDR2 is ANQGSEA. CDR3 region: CSVEVLTNEQFF. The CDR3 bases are TGCAGCGTTGAAGTCCTCACCAATGAGCAGTTCTTC.

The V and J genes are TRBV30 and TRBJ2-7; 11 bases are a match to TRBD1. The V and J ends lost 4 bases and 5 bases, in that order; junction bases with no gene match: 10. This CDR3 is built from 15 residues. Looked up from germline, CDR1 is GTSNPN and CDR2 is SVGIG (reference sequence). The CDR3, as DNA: TGTGCCTGGATTATTCGGGACAGGGGGAGGGACGAGCAGTACTTC. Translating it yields CAWIIRDRGRDEQYF.

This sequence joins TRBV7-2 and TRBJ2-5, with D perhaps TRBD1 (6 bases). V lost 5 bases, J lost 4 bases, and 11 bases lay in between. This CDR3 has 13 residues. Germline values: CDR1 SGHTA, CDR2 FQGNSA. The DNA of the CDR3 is TGTGCCAGCAGCCTAGGGACATTAGAGACCCAGTACTTC. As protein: CASSLGTLETQYF.

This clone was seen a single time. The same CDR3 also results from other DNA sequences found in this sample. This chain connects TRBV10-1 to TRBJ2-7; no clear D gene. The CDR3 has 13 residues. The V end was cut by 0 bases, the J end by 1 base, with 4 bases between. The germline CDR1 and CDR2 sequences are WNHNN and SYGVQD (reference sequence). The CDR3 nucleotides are TGCGCCAGCAGTGAGTCGGGTTCCTACGAGCAGTACTTC. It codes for CASSESGSYEQYF.

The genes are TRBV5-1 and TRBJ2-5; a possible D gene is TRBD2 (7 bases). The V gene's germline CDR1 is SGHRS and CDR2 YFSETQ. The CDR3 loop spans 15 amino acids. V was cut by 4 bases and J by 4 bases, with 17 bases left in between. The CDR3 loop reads CASSPSGGGGETQYF. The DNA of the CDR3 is TGCGCCAGCAGCCCCTCCGGGGGAGGGGGAGAGACCCAGTACTTC.

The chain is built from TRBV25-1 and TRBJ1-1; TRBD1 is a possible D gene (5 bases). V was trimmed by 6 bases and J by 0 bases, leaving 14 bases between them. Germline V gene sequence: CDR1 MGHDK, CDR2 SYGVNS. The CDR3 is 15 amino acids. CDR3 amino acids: CASSISGPMNTEAFF. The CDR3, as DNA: TGTGCCAGCAGCATCTCAGGGCCGATGAACACTGAAGCTTTCTTT.

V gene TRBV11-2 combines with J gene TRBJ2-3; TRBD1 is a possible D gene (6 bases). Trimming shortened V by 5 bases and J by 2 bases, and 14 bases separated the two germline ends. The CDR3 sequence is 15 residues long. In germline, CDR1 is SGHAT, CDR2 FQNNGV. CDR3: CASSATGHFTDTQYF. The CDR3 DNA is TGTGCCAGCAGCGCGACGGGACACTTCACAGATACGCAGTATTTT. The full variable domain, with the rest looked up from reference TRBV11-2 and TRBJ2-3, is EAGVAQSPRYKIIEKRQSVAFWCNPISGHATLYWYQQILGQGPKLLIQFQNNGVVDDSQLPKDRFSAERLKGVDSTLKIQPAKLEDSAVYLCASSATGHFTDTQYFGPGTRLTVL.

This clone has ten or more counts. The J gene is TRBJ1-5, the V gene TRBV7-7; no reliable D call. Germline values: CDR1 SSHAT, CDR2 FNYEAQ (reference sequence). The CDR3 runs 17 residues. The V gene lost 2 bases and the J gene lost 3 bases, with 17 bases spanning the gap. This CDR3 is CASSLPGGASVNQPQHF. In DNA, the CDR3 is TGTGCCAGCAGCTTACCCGGAGGCGCATCCGTCAATCAGCCCCAGCATTTT.

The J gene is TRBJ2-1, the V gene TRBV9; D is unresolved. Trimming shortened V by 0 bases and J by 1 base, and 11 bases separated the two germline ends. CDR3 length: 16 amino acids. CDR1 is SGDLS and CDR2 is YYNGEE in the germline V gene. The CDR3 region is CASSVGPDRSYNEQFF. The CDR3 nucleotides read TGTGCCAGCAGCGTAGGCCCGGATAGGTCCTACAATGAGCAGTTCTTC.